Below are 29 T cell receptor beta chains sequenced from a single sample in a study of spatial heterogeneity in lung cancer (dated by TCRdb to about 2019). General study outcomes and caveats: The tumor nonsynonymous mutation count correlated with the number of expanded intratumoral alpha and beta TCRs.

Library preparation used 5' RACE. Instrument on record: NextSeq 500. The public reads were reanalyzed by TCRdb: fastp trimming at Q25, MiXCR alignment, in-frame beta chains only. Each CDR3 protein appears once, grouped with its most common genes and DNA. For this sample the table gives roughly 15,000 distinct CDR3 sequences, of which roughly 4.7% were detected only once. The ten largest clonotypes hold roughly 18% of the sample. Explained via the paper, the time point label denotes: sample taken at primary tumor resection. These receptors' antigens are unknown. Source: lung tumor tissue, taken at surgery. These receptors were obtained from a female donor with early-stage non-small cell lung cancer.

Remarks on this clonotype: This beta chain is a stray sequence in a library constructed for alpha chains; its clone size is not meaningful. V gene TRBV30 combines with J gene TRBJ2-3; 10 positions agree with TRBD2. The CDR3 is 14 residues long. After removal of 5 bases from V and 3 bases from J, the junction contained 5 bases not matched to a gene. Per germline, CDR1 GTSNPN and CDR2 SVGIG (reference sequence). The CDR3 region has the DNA TGTGCCTGGGGACCTAGCGGGGGAACAGATACGCAGTATTTT. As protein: CAWGPSGGTDTQYF.

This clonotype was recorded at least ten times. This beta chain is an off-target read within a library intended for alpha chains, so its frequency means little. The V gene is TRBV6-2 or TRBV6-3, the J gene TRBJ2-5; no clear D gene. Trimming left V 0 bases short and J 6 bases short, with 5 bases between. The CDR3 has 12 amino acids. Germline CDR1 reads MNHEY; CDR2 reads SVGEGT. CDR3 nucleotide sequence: TGTGCCAGCAGTTACTCGAGGAAGACCCAGTACTTC. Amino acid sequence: CASSYSRKTQYF.

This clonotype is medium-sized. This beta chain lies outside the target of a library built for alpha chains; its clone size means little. The DNA of the CDR3 is TGTGCCAGCAGCCTCATGTCAGCTTACTATGGCTACACCTTC. Translation gives CASSLMSAYYGYTF. The V call is TRBV3-1, the J call TRBJ1-2; no definite D call. Germline CDR1 LGHDT, CDR2 YNNKEL (reference sequence). The CDR3 is 14 amino acids. V gave up 4 bases and J gave up 3 bases, with 12 bases separating them.

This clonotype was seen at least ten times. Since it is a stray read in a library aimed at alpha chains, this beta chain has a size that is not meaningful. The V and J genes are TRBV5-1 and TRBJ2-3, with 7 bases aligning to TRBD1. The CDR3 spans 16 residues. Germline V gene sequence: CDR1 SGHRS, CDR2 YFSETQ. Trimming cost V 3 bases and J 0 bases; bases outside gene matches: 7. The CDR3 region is CASSSTTTGSTDTQYF. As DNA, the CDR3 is TGCGCCAGCAGCTCTACTACGACAGGGAGCACAGATACGCAGTATTTT.

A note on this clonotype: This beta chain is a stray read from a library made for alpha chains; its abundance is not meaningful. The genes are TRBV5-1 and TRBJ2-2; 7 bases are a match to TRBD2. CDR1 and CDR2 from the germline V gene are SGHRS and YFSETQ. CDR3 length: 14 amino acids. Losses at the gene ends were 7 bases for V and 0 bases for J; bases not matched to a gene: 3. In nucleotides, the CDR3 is TGCGCCAGCGGGAGCGGGACGAACACCGGGGAGCTGTTTTTT. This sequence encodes CASGSGTNTGELFF.

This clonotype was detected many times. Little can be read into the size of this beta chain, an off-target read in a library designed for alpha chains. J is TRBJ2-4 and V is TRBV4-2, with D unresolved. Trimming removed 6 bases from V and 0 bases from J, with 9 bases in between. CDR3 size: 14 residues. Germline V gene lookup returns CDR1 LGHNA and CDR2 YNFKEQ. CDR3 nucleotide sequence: TGTGCCAGCAGTTCCGAATTAGCCAAAAACATTCAGTACTTC. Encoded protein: CASSSELAKNIQYF.

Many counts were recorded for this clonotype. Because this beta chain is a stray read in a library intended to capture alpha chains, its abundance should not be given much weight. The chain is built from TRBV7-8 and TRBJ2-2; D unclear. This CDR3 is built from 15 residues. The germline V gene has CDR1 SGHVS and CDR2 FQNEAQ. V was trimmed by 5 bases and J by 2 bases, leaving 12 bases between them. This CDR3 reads CASSRAADNTGELFF. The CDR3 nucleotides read TGTGCCAGCAGCCGCGCGGCAGACAACACCGGGGAGCTGTTTTTT.

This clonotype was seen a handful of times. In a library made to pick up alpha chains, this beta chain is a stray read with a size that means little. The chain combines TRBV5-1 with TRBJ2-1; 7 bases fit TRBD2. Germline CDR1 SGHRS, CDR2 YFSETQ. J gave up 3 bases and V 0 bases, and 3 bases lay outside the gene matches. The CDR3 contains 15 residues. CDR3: CASSLGLALYNEQFF. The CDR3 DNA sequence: TGCGCCAGCAGCTTGGGACTAGCCCTCTACAATGAGCAGTTCTTC.

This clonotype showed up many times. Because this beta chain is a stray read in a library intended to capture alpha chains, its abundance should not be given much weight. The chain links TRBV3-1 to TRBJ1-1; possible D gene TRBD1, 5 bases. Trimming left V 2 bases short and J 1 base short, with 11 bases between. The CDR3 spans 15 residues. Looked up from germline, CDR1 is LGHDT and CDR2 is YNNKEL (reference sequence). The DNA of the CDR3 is TGTGCCAGCAGCCAAATGGACATTACGAACACTGAAGCTTTCTTT. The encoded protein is CASSQMDITNTEAFF.

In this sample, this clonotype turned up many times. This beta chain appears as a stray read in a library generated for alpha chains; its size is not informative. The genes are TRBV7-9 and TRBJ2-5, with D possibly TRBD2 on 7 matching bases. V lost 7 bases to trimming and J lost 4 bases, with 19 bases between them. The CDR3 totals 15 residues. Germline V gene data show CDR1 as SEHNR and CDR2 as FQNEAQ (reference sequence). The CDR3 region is CASTILAKQGETQYF. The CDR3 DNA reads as TGTGCCAGCACCATACTAGCGAAACAGGGAGAGACCCAGTACTTC.

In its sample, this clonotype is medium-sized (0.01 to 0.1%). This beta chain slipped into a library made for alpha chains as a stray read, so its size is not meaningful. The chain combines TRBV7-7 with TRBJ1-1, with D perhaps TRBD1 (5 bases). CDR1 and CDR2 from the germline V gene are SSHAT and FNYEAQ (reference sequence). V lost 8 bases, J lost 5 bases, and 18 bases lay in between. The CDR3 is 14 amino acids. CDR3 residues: CASGPMGEVTEAFF. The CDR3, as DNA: TGTGCCAGCGGTCCTATGGGGGAGGTAACTGAAGCTTTCTTT.

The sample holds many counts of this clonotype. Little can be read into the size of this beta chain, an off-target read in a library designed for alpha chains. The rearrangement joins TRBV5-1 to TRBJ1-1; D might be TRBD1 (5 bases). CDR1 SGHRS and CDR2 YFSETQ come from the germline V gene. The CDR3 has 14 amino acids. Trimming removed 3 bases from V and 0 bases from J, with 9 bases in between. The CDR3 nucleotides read TGCGCCAGCAGCTCGACAGCTATGAACACTGAAGCTTTCTTT. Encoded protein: CASSSTAMNTEAFF.

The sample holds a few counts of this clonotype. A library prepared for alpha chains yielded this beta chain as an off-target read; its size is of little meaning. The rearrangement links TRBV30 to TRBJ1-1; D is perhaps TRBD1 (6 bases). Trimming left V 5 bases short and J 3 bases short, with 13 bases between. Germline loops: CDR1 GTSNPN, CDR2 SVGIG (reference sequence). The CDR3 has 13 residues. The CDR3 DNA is TGTGCCTGGGGAACAGGGATGCACACTGAAGCTTTCTTT. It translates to CAWGTGMHTEAFF.

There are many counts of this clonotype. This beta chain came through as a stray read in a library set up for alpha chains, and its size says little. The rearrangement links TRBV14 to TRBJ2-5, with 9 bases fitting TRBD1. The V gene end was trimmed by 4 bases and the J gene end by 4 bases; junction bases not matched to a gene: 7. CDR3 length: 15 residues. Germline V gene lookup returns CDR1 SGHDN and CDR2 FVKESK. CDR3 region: CASSPQGAWTETQYF. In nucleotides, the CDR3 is TGTGCCAGCAGCCCACAGGGGGCTTGGACAGAGACCCAGTACTTC.

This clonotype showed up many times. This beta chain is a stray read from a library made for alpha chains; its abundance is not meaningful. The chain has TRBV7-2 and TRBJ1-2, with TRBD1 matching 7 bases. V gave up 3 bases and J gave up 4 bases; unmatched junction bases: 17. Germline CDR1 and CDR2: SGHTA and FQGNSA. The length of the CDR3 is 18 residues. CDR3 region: CASSFYGQVQIRGYGYTF. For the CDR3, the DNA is TGTGCCAGCAGCTTCTACGGACAGGTCCAAATTCGGGGCTATGGCTACACCTTC. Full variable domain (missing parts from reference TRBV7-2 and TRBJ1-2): GAGVSQSPSNKVTEKGKDVELRCDPISGHTALYWYRQSLGQGLEFLIYFQGNSAPDKSGLPSDRFSAERTGGSVSTLTIQRTQQEDSAVYLCASSFYGQVQIRGYGYTFGSGTRLTVV.

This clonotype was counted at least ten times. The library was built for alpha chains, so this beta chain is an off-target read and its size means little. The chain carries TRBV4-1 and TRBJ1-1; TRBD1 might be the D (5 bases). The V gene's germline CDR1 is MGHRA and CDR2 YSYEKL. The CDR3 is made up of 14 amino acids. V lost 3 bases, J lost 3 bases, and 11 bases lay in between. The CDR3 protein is CASSQLGGDTEAFF. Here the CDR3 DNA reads TGCGCCAGCAGCCAGCTGGGGGGGGACACTGAAGCTTTCTTT.

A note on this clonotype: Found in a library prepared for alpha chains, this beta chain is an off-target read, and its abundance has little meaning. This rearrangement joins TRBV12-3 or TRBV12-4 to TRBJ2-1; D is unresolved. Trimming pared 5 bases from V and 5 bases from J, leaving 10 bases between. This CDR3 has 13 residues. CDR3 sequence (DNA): TGTGCCAGCAGTCCTCGGATAAACAATGAGCAGTTCTTC. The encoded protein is CASSPRINNEQFF.

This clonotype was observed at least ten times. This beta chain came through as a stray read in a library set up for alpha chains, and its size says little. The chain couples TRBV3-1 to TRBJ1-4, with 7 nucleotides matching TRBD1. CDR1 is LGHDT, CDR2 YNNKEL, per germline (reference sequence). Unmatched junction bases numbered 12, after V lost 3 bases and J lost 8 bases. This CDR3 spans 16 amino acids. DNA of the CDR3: TGTGCCAGCAGCCACCTAGGAGGGGGACAGCCAGAAAAACTGTTTTTT. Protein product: CASSHLGGGQPEKLFF.

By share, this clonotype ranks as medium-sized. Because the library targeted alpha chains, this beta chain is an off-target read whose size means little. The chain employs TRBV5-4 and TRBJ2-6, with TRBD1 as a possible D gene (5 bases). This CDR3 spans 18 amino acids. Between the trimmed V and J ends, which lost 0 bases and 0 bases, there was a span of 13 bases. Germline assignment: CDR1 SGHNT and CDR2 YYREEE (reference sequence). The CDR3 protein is CASSLGARANSGANVLTF. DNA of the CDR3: TGTGCCAGCAGCTTGGGGGCCAGGGCGAACTCTGGGGCCAACGTCCTGACTTTC.

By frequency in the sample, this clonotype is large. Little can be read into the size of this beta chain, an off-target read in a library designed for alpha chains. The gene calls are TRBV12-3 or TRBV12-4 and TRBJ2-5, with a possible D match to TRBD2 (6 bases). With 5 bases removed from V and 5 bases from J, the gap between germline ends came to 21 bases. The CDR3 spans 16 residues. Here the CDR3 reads CASSPFGLPDSETQYF. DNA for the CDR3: TGTGCCAGCAGTCCATTTGGACTACCGGATTCCGAGACCCAGTACTTC.

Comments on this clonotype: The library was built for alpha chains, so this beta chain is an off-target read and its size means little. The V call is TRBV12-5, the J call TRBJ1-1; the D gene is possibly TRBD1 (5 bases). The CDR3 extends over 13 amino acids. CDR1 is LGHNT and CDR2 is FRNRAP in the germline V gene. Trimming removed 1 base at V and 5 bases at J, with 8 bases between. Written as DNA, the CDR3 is TGTGCTAGTGGTTTGGAACGGGGGACTGAAGCTTTCTTT. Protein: CASGLERGTEAFF. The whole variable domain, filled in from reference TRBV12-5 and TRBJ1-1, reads DARVTQTPRHKVTEMGQEVTMRCQPILGHNTVFWYRQTMMQGLELLAYFRNRAPLDDSGMPKDRFSAEMPDATLATLKIQPSEPRDSAVYFCASGLERGTEAFFGQGTRLTVV.

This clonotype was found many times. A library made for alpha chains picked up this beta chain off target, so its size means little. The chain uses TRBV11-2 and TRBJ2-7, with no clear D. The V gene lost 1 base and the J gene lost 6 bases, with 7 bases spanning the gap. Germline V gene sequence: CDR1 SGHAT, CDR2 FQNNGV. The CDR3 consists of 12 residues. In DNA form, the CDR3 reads TGTGCCAGCAGCTTAGCCCCACGCGAGCAGTACTTC. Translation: CASSLAPREQYF.

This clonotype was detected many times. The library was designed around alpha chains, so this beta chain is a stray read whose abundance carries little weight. The CDR3 here is CSAYTGTVLNEQFF. CDR3 bases: TGCAGTGCATATACCGGGACTGTTCTCAATGAGCAGTTCTTC. The chain uses TRBV20-1 and TRBJ2-1; a possible D gene is TRBD2 (6 bases). V was shortened by 6 bases and J by 6 bases, with 18 bases between the two germline ends. CDR1 and CDR2 (germline): DFQATT, SNEGSKA (reference sequence). This CDR3 is built from 14 residues.

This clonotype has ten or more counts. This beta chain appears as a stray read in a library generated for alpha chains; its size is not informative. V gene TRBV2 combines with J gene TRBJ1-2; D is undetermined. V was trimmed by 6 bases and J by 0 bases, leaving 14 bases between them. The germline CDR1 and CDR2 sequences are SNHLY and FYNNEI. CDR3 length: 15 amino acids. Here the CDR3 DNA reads TGTGCCAGCAGCCTACCGGGCCTAGCTAACTATGGCTACACCTTC. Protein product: CASSLPGLANYGYTF.

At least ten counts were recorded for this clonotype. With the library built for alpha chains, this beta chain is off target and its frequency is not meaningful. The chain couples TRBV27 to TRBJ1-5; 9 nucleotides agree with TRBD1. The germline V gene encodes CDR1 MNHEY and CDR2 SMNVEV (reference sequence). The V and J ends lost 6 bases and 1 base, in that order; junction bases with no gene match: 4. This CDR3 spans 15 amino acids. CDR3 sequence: CASRDRGISNQPQHF. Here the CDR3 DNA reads TGTGCCAGCAGAGACAGGGGGATAAGCAATCAGCCCCAGCATTTT.

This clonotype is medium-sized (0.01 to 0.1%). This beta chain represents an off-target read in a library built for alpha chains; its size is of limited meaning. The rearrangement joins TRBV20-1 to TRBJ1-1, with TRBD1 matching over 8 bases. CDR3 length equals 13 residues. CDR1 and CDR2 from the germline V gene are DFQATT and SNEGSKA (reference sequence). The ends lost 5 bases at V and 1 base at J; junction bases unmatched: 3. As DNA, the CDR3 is TGCAGTGCTCCCGGGACAGGGAACACTGAAGCTTTCTTT. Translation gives CSAPGTGNTEAFF.

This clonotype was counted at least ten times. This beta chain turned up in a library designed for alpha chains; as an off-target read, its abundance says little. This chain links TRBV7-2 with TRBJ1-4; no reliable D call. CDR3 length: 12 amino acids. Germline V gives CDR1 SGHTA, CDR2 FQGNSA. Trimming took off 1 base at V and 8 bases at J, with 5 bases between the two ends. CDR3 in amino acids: CASSLGPEKLFF. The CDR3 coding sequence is TGTGCCAGCAGCTTAGGCCCGGAAAAACTGTTTTTT.

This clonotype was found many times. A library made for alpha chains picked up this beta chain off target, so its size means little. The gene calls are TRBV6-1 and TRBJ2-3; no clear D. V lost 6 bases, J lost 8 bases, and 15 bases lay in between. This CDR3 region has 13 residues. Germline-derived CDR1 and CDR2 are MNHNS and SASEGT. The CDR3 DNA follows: TGTGCCAGCAGAGGAGAGGTCGGCGGTACGCAGTATTTT. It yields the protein CASRGEVGGTQYF.

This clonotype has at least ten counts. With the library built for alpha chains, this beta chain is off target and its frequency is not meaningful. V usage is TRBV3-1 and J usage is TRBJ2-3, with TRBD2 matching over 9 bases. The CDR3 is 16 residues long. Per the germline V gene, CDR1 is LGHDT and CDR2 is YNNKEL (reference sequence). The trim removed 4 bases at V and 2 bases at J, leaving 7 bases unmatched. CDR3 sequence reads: CASSPRTSAHTDTQYF. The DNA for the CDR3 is TGTGCCAGCAGCCCGCGGACTAGCGCGCACACAGATACGCAGTATTTT.